This entry lists 20 T cell receptor beta chains sequenced from one sample in a study of blood T cell repertoires in COVID-19. Some clones are missing from TCRdb's copy, which holds only in-frame ones; the method was immunoSEQ multiplex PCR. There are approximately 250,000 clones in the sample; around 83% occur only once, and roughly 7% lies in the top ten. The sequencing sample was made of peripheral blood. The receptors were sampled from a woman between 45 and 65 years old with acute or convalescent COVID-19.

This rearrangement joins TRBV6-2 or TRBV6-3 to TRBJ2-7; possibly TRBD2 for D (7 bases). Looked up from germline, CDR1 is MNHEY and CDR2 is SVGEGT. The CDR3 is 15 amino acids. V dropped 5 bases and J dropped 4 bases, with 18 bases sitting between them. The CDR3: CASSLSGGGFYEQYF. CDR3 bases: TGTGCCAGCAGTCTCTCAGGCGGGGGCTTTTACGAGCAGTACTTC.

The genes are TRBV1 and TRBJ2-1; the table gives TRBD2 as D, unverified against the DNA. TRBV1 represents a pseudogene. The length of the CDR3 is 16 residues. CDR3 in amino acids: CTSNCPGTQWANEQFF. The CDR3 coding sequence is TGCACCAGTAATTGTCCGGGGACTCAGTGGGCGAATGAGCAGTTCTTC.

The V call is TRBV20-1, the J call TRBJ2-7; the D gene is possibly TRBD1 (6 bases). The ends were cut back, 6 bases at V and 4 bases at J, with 10 bases in the middle. CDR3 size: 11 residues. The germline gives CDR1 DFQATT, CDR2 SNEGSKA (reference sequence). CDR3 DNA sequence: TGCAGTGCCCCACAGGGTTACGAGCAGTACTTC. It yields the protein CSAPQGYEQYF.

This clone was seen only once. The chain joins TRBV7-8 to TRBJ2-2; D may be TRBD1 (6 bases). The CDR3 sequence is 15 residues long. Germline loops: CDR1 SGHVS, CDR2 FQNEAQ. Trimming took 5 bases from V and 5 from J, leaving 15 bases between them. For the CDR3, the DNA is TGTGCCAGCAGCAAGTCCGGGACACTTACCGGGGAGCTGTTTTTT. Its translation is CASSKSGTLTGELFF.

The chain joins TRBV3-1 (or the pseudogene TRBV3-2) to TRBJ1-2, with D possibly matching TRBD1 (5 bases). V lost 1 base, J lost 7 bases, and 13 bases lay in between. The V gene's germline CDR1 is LGHDT and CDR2 YNNKEL (reference sequence). This CDR3 contains 14 residues. For the CDR3, the DNA is TGTGCCAGCAGCCAAGTAAGGGGTCTGGGTGGCTACACCTTC. Translated: CASSQVRGLGGYTF.

The CDR3 sequence is CASSFGGGIGNTIYF. For the CDR3, the DNA is TGTGCCAGCAGCTTTGGGGGGGGAATCGGAAACACCATATATTTT. V gene TRBV7-2 combines with J gene TRBJ1-3, with D tentatively TRBD1 (5 bases). Trimming stripped 3 bases from V and 4 bases from J, with 13 bases between. CDR1 SGHTA and CDR2 FQGNSA come from the germline V gene. The CDR3 spans 15 residues.

This clone came up a few times. DNA of the CDR3: TGTGCCAGCAGTTACTCGAGAGGGAGGGACACTGAAGCTTTCTTT. It specifies CASSYSRGRDTEAFF. This chain joins TRBV6-2 or TRBV6-3 and TRBJ1-1; no firm D call. From germline, CDR1 is MNHEY and CDR2 SVGEGT. The ends were cut back, 0 bases at V and 3 bases at J, with 11 bases in the middle. The CDR3 spans 15 residues.

V usage is TRBV6-5 and J usage is TRBJ2-1; D is unclear. The V gene's germline CDR1 is MNHEY and CDR2 SVGAGI. The CDR3 extends over 13 amino acids. V lost 0 bases and J lost 5, with 5 bases in between. CDR3 sequence reads: CASSYSQNNEQFF. In DNA form, the CDR3 reads TGTGCCAGCAGTTACTCTCAGAACAATGAGCAGTTCTTC.

This clone has just one count. The rearrangement links TRBV2 to TRBJ1-1, with 7 nucleotides matching TRBD1. The germline CDR1 and CDR2 sequences are SNHLY and FYNNEI. This CDR3 spans 14 amino acids. The J segment lost 3 bases and the V segment lost 2 bases, leaving 3 bases of the junction unmatched. The CDR3 nucleotides read TGTGCCAGCAGTGAACCTACAGGGGACACTGAAGCTTTCTTT. It codes for CASSEPTGDTEAFF.

This clone was seen repeatedly, ten times or more. The rearrangement links TRBV20-1 to TRBJ2-7; D is uncertain. Trimming took off 4 bases at V and 5 bases at J, with 6 bases between the two ends. The germline gives CDR1 DFQATT, CDR2 SNEGSKA (reference sequence). The CDR3 consists of 10 residues. As DNA, the CDR3 is TGCAGTGCTAATTCGGACGAGCAGTACTTC. The encoded protein is CSANSDEQYF.

This chain joins TRBV14 and TRBJ2-7; a possible D gene is TRBD2 (5 bases). CDR1 and CDR2 from the germline V gene are SGHDN and FVKESK. There are 13 residues in the CDR3. Deletions cut 0 bases from V and 6 bases from J, with 9 bases between. CDR3: CASSQDLGGEQYF. The CDR3, as DNA: TGTGCCAGCAGCCAAGACCTAGGAGGCGAGCAGTACTTC.

The chain links TRBV28 to TRBJ1-4, with TRBD1 identical over 9 bases. After removal of 5 bases from V and 5 bases from J, the junction contained 6 bases not matched to a gene. This CDR3 contains 15 residues. The germline V gene has CDR1 MDHEN and CDR2 SYDVKM. The CDR3 region is CASSLQGAGNEKLFF. The CDR3 DNA reads as TGTGCCAGCAGTCTACAGGGGGCAGGAAATGAAAAACTGTTTTTT.

J is TRBJ1-5 and V is TRBV19; 9 nucleotides line up with TRBD1. V dropped 4 bases and J dropped 8; count of bases not matched to a gene: 6. Germline CDR1 LNHDA, CDR2 SQIVND (reference sequence). This CDR3 region has 14 residues. CDR3 loop: CASSRDRDNEPQHF. CDR3 DNA sequence: TGTGCCAGTAGTAGGGACAGGGATAATGAGCCCCAGCATTTT.

The CDR3 spells CASSQGGTSGGKNIQYF. Written as DNA, the CDR3 is TGCGCCAGCAGCCAGGGAGGGACTAGCGGGGGCAAAAACATTCAGTACTTC. This chain connects TRBV4-3 to TRBJ2-4, with TRBD2 matching over 14 bases. Germline CDR1 LGHNA, CDR2 YSLEER. Trimming took 3 bases from V and 3 from J; bases not matched to a gene: 4. The CDR3 totals 17 residues.

The rearrangement uses TRBV27 and TRBJ1-5; 7 bases are a match to TRBD1. Trimming at V came to 3 bases and at J to 6 bases, leaving 11 bases not matched to a gene. The germline CDR1 and CDR2 sequences are MNHEY and SMNVEV (reference sequence). The CDR3 covers 16 residues. The CDR3 spells CASSFFPTGMGQPQHF. CDR3 nucleotides: TGTGCCAGCAGTTTCTTCCCGACAGGGATGGGTCAGCCCCAGCATTTT.

The chain links TRBV10-3 to TRBJ2-4; 12 bases are a match to TRBD2. J gave up 3 bases and V 3 bases, and 3 bases lay outside the gene matches. Germline V lookup: CDR1 ENHRY, CDR2 SYGVKD. The CDR3 has 16 residues. CDR3 amino acids: CAISDRLAGVKNIQYF. The CDR3 DNA reads TGTGCCATCAGTGATCGACTAGCGGGAGTCAAAAACATTCAGTACTTC.

The chain employs TRBV30 and TRBJ1-1; perhaps TRBD1 as D (6 bases). The CDR3 spans 15 residues. Trimming shortened V by 5 bases and J by 3 bases, and 19 bases separated the two germline ends. Germline V gene data show CDR1 as GTSNPN and CDR2 as SVGIG (reference sequence). The CDR3: CAWDSRGGWDTEAFF. The CDR3 nucleotides are TGTGCCTGGGATAGTAGAGGGGGTTGGGACACTGAAGCTTTCTTT. Full variable domain (missing parts from reference TRBV30 and TRBJ1-1): SQTIHQWPATLVQPVGSPLSLECTVEGTSNPNLYWYRQAAGRGLQLLFYSVGIGQISSEVPQNLSASRPQDRQFILSSKKLLLSDSGFYLCAWDSRGGWDTEAFFGQGTRLTVV.

The chain recombines TRBV4-1 with TRBJ2-1, with D unclear. Germline-derived CDR1 and CDR2 are MGHRA and YSYEKL. Between the trimmed V and J ends, which lost 1 base and 2 bases, there was a span of 15 bases. The CDR3 covers 17 residues. The CDR3 DNA follows: TGCGCCAGCAGCCAAGTGCCGCGGCGCCTAACCTACAATGAGCAGTTCTTC. This encodes CASSQVPRRLTYNEQFF.

The chain uses TRBV9 and TRBJ2-2; D perhaps matches TRBD1 (6 bases). The V gene lost 3 bases and the J gene lost 7 bases, with 13 bases spanning the gap. The length of the CDR3 is 14 residues. Germline CDR1 is SGDLS and CDR2 is YYNGEE. In nucleotides, the CDR3 is TGTGCCAGCAGCGAGGCACAGGGAATCGGGGAGCTGTTTTTT. Protein sequence: CASSEAQGIGELFF.

This sequence joins TRBV3-1 (or the pseudogene TRBV3-2) and TRBJ1-3; tentatively, D is TRBD1 (5 bases). Germline V CDR1 and CDR2: LGHDT, YNNKEL (reference sequence). The V gene lost 5 bases and the J gene lost 4 bases, with 9 bases spanning the gap. The CDR3 loop spans 13 amino acids. CDR3: CASSETDGNTIYF. DNA for the CDR3: TGTGCCAGCAGCGAGACAGACGGAAACACCATATATTTT.